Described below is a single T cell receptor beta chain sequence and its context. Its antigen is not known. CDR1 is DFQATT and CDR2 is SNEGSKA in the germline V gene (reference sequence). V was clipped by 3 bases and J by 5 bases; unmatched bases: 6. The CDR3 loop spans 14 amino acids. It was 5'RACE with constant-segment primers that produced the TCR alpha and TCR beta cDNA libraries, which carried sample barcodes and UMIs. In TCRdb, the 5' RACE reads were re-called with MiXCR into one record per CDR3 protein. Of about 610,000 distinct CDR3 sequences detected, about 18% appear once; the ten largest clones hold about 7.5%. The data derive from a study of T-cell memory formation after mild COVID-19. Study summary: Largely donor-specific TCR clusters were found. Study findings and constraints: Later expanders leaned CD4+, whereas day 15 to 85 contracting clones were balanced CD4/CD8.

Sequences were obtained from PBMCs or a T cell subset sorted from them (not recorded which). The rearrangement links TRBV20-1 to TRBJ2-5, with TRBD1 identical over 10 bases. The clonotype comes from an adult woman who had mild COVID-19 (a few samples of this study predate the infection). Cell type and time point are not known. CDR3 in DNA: TGCAGTGCTAGGGACAGGGGGGTTGAGGAGACCCAGTACTTC. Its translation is CSARDRGVEETQYF.